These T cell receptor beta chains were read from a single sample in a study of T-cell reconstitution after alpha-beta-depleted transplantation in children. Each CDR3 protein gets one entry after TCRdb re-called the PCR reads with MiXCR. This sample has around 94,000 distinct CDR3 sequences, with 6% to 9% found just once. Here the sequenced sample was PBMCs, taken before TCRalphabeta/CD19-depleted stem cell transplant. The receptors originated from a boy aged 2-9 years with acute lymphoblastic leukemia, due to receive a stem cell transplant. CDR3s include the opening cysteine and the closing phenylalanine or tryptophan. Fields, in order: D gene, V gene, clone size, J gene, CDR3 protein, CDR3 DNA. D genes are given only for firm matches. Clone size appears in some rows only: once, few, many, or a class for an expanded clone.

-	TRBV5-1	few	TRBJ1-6	CASSSTEGGPTNSPLHF	TGCGCCAGCAGCTCGACCGAGGGGGGACCAACCAATTCACCCCTCCACTTT
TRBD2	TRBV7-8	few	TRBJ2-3	CASTKGLAGDLSTDTQYF	TGTGCCAGCACCAAGGGACTAGCGGGCGACCTAAGCACAGATACGCAGTATTTT
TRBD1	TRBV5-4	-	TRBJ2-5	CASSGVRQGREAQYF	TGTGCCAGCAGCGGCGTGCGACAGGGGCGAGAAGCCCAGTACTTC
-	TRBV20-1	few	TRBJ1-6	CSASPRSSYNSPLHF	TGCAGTGCTAGCCCAAGAAGCTCCTATAATTCACCCCTCCACTTT
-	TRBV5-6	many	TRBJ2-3	CASSLRAGVTDTQYF	TGTGCCAGCAGCTTGCGGGCAGGGGTCACAGATACGCAGTATTTT
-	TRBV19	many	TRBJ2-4	CASSSPGINIQYF	TGTGCCAGTAGTAGTCCCGGGATAAACATTCAGTACTTC
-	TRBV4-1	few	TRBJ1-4	CASSQGAGGEKLFF	TGCGCCAGCAGCCAAGGCGCGGGCGGTGAAAAACTGTTTTTT
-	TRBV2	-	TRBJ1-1	CASIPRVEAFF	TGTGCCAGCATACCCAGGGTCGAAGCTTTCTTT
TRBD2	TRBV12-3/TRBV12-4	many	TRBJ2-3	CAAGEDTDTQYF	TGTGCCGCGGGGGAGGACACAGATACGCAGTATTTT
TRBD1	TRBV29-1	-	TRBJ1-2	CSAGQGEGYGYTF	TGCAGCGCCGGACAGGGGGAAGGCTATGGCTACACCTTC
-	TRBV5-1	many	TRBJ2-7	CASSSDLPGLSYEQYF	TGCGCCAGCAGCTCAGATTTACCGGGACTGTCCTACGAGCAGTACTTC
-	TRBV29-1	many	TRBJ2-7	CSVSGAYEQYF	TGCAGCGTTTCAGGGGCTTACGAGCAGTACTTC
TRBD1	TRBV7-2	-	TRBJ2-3	CASSRGQRADTQYF	TGTGCCAGCAGCAGGGGACAGAGGGCCGATACGCAGTATTTT
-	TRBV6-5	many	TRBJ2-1	CASSSTGSYNEQFF	TGTGCCAGCAGTTCGACAGGATCCTACAATGAGCAGTTCTTC
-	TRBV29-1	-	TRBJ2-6	CSAFGVGGANVLTF	TGCAGCGCTTTTGGGGTGGGAGGGGCCAACGTCCTGACTTTC
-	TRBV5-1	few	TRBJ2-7	CASSFFGETYEQYF	TGCGCCAGCAGCTTCTTCGGCGAAACCTACGAGCAGTACTTC
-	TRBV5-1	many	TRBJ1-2	CASSLDRNYGYTF	TGCGCCAGCAGCTTGGACAGAAACTATGGCTACACCTTC
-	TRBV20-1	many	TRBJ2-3	CSARGVSQHKLTDTQYF	TGCAGTGCTAGAGGGGTTAGCCAACATAAGCTTACAGATACGCAGTATTTT
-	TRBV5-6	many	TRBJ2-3	CASSFNGGWSDTQYF	TGTGCCAGCAGCTTTAACGGGGGCTGGTCAGATACGCAGTATTTT
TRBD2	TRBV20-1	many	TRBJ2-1	CSAPDPTSGDLNEQFF	TGCAGTGCCCCAGACCCCACTAGCGGAGATCTTAATGAGCAGTTCTTC
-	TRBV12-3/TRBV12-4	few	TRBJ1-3	CASSLLGAGNTIYF	TGTGCCAGCAGCCTCCTAGGGGCTGGAAACACCATATATTTT
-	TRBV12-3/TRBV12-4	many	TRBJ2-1	CASSFQVNNEQFF	TGTGCCAGCAGTTTCCAGGTTAACAATGAGCAGTTCTTC
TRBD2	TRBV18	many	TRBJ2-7	CASSPLAGGFSEQYF	TGTGCCAGCTCTCCACTAGCGGGGGGCTTTAGCGAGCAGTACTTC
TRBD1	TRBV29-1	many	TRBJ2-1	CSALLRGLSYNEQFF	TGCAGCGCCCTATTGAGGGGGCTATCGTACAATGAGCAGTTCTTC
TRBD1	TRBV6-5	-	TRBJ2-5	CASSYPPGTGNMETQYF	TGTGCCAGCAGCTATCCACCCGGGACAGGGAATATGGAGACCCAGTACTTC
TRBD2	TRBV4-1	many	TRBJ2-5	CASSQQWRGGHETQYF	TGCGCCAGCAGCCAACAATGGCGGGGGGGCCATGAGACCCAGTACTTC
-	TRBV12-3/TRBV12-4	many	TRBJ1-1	CASSTRGVYTEAFF	TGTGCCAGCAGCACAAGGGGGGTTTACACTGAAGCTTTCTTT
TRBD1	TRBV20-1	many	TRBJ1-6	CSARPGQENSPLHF	TGCAGTGCTAGACCGGGACAGGAAAATTCACCCCTCCACTTT
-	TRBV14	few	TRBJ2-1	CASSQAGAVNEQFF	TGTGCCAGCAGCCAAGCGGGGGCCGTGAATGAGCAGTTCTTC
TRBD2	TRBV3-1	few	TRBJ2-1	CASRTGSGGTHNEQFF	TGTGCCAGCAGAACGGGTAGCGGGGGCACCCACAATGAGCAGTTCTTC
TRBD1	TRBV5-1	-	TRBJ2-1	CASSPGQGAAEQFF	TGCGCCAGCAGCCCGGGACAGGGGGCGGCTGAGCAGTTCTTC
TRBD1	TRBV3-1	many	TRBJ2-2	CASSQEGGTGDTGELFF	TGTGCCAGCAGCCAAGAAGGTGGTACAGGGGACACCGGGGAGCTGTTTTTT
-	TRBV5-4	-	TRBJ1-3	CASSLGLLCSGNTIYF	TGTGCCAGCAGCTTAGGCCTTCTCTGCTCTGGAAACACCATATATTTT
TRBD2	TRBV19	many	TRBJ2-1	CATWSGGLHNEQFF	TGTGCCACTTGGAGCGGGGGGCTGCACAATGAGCAGTTCTTC
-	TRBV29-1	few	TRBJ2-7	CSVDRSRDHEQYF	TGCAGCGTTGATCGATCGAGGGACCACGAGCAGTACTTC
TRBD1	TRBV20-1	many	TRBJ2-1	CSARDSGTGDNEQFF	TGCAGTGCTAGAGACTCCGGGACAGGGGACAATGAGCAGTTCTTC
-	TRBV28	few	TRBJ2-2	CASSWRTDGFTGELFF	TGTGCCAGCAGTTGGCGGACAGACGGTTTCACCGGGGAGCTGTTTTTT
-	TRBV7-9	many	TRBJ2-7	CASSPTTGFEQYF	TGTGCCAGCAGCCCCACGACGGGGTTCGAGCAGTACTTC
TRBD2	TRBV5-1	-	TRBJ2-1	CASSLRGVAYNEQFF	TGCGCCAGCAGCTTGCGGGGGGTTGCCTACAATGAGCAGTTCTTC
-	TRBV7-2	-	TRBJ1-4	CASSSLSATNEKLFF	TGTGCCAGCAGCTCTTTGTCCGCAACTAATGAAAAACTGTTTTTT
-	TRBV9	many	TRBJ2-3	CASSARTNTDTQYF	TGTGCCAGCAGCGCCCGGACAAACACAGATACGCAGTATTTT
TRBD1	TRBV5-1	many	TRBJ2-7	CASSLEGQLYEQYF	TGCGCCAGCAGCTTGGAGGGACAGCTCTACGAGCAGTACTTC
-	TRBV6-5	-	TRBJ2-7	CASSYSYRAPRELYF	TGTGCCAGCAGTTACTCTTACAGGGCACCGAGGGAGCTGTACTTC
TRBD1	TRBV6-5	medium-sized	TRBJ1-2	CASSPQTGTLNYGYTF	TGTGCCAGCAGTCCCCAGACAGGGACTCTTAACTATGGCTACACCTTC
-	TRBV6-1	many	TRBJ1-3	CASSPGRSHTIYF	TGTGCCAGCAGCCCCGGGAGGAGCCACACCATATATTTT
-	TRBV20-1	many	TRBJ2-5	CSATSGTPQETQYF	TGCAGTGCTACCTCCGGGACACCCCAAGAGACCCAGTACTTC
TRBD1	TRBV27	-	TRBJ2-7	CASSSRDSTYEQYF	TGTGCCAGCAGTTCCCGGGACAGCACCTACGAGCAGTACTTC
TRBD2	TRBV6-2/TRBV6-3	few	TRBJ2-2	CAHSGGLNTGELFF	TGTGCCCATAGCGGGGGCCTTAACACCGGGGAGCTGTTTTTT
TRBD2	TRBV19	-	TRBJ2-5	CASAIGGYQETQYF	TGTGCCAGTGCCATCGGGGGGTACCAAGAGACCCAGTACTTC
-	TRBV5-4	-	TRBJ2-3	CASSLDQRPWDTQYF	TGTGCCAGCAGCTTGGACCAGCGGCCCTGGGATACGCAGTATTTT
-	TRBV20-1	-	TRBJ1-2	CSAREGLNYGYTF	TGCAGTGCTAGGGAGGGGCTTAACTATGGCTACACCTTC